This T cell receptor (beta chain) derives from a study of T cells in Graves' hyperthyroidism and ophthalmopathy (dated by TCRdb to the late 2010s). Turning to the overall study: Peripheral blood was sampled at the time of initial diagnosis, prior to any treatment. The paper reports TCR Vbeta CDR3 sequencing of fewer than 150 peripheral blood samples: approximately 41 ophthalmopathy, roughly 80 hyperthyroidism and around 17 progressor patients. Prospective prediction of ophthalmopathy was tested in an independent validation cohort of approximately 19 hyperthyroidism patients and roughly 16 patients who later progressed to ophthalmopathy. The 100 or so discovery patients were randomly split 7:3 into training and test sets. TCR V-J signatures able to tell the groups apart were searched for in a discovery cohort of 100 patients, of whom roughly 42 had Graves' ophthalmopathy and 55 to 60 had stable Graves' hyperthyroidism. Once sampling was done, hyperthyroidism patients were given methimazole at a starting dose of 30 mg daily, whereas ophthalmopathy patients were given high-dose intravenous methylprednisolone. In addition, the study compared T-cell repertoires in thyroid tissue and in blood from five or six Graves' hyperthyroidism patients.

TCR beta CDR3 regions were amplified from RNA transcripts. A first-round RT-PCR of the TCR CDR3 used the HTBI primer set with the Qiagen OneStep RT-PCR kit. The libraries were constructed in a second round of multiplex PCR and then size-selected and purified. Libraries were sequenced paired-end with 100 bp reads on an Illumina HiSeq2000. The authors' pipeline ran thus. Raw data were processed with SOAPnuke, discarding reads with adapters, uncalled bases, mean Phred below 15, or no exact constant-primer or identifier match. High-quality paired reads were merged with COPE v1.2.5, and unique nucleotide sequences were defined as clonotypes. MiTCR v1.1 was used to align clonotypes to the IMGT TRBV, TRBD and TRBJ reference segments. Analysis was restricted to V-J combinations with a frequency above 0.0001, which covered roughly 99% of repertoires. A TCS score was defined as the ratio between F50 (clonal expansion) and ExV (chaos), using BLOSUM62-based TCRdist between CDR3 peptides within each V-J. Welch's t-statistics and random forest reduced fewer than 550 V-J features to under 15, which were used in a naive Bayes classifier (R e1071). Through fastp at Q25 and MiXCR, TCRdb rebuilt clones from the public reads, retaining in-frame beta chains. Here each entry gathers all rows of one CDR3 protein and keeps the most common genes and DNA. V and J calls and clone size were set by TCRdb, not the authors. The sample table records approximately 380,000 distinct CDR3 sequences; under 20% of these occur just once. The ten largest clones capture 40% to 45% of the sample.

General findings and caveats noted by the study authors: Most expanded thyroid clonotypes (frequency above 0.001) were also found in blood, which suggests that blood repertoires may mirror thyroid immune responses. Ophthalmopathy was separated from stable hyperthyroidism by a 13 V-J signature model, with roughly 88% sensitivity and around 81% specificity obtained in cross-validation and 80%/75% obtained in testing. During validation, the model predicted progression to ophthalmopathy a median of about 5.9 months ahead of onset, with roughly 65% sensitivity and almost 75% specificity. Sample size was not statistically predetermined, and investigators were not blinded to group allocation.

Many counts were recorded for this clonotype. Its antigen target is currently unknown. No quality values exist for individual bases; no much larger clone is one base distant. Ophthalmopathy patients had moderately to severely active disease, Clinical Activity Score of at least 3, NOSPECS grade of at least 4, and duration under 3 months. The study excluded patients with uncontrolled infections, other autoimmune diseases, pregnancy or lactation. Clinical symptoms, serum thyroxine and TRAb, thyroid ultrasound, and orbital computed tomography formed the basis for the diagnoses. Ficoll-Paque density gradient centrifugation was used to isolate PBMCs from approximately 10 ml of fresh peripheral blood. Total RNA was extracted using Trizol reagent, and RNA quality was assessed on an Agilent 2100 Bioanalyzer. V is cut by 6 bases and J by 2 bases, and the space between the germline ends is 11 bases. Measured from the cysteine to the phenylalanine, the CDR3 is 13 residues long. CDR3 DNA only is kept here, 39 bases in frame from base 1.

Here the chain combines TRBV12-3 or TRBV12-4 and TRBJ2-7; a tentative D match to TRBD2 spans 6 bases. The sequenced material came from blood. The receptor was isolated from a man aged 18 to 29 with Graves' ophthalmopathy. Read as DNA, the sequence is TGTGCCAGCAGACCCGCTAGCGCCTACGAGCAGTACTTC. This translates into CASRPASAYEQYF.